This TCR beta chain was identified in a study of T cell changes during pregnancy in multiple sclerosis. The CDR3 consists of 15 residues. Germline V lookup: CDR1 SGHRS, CDR2 YFSETQ. Losses at the gene ends were 0 bases for V and 6 bases for J; bases not matched to a gene: 4. Assay: immunoSEQ multiplex PCR; the TCRdb copy retains only in-frame clones and omits some. The table includes 58,000 or so clones, 80% to 95% detected once. The sequences come from peripheral blood, collected in the first trimester of pregnancy. V is TRBV5-1 and J is TRBJ2-2; 8 nucleotides agree with TRBD2. This TCR was sampled from a female donor with multiple sclerosis, enrolled in a pregnancy study. This chain's CDR3 is CASSLAGGAAGELFF. The CDR3 DNA follows: TGCGCCAGCAGCTTGGCCGGGGGGGCCGCCGGGGAGCTGTTTTTT.